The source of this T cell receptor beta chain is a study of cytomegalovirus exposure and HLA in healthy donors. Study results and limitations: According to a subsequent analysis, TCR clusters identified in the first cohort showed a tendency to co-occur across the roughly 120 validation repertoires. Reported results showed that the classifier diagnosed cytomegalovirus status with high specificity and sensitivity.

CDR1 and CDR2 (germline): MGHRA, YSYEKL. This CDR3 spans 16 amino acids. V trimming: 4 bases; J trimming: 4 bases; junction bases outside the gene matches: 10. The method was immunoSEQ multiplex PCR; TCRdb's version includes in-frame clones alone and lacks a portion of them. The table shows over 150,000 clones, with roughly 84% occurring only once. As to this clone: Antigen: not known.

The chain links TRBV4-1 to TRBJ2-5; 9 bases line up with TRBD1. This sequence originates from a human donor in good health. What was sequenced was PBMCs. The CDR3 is CASSLSGQGFRETQYF. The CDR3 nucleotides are TGCGCCAGCAGCCTCTCGGGACAGGGATTTAGAGAGACCCAGTACTTC.